A selection of T cell receptor beta chains follows, all from one sample in a study of regulatory T cells in long-lasting Graves disease. TCRdb itself ran the multiplex PCR reads through MiXCR, one entry per CDR3 protein. The sample includes 500,000 to 700,000 distinct CDR3 sequences, around 30% seen only once; the top ten take under 55%. Sample: peripheral blood mononuclear cells (PBMCs), taken when the disease was refractory, from a patient treated with antithyroid drugs. These TCRs come from a female donor with Graves disease. The CDR3 runs from the conserved cysteine through the conserved F or W. D genes are given only for firm matches. Size tells how often a clone was seen (once, few, many) or the class of an expanded clone, and some rows leave it out.

TRBJ2-5	.	.	TRBV20-1	TGCAGTGCCGGGACCGGGATTGGGACCCAGTACTTC	CSAGTGIGTQYF
TRBJ2-5	.	TRBD2	TRBV18	TGTGCCAGCTCAGTGGGAGTAGCGGGAGTACGATTGGAGACCCAGTACTTC	CASSVGVAGVRLETQYF
TRBJ1-6	.	TRBD1	TRBV28	TGTGCCAGCACCCTCGGGACAGCTAATTCACCCCTCCACTTT	CASTLGTANSPLHF
TRBJ1-5	once	.	TRBV6-6	TGTGCCAGCAGTTACTCGCCGGGTACTCAGCCCCAGCATTTT	CASSYSPGTQPQHF
TRBJ2-1	many	TRBD2	TRBV11-1	TGTGCCAGCACTCCCGGGAGGGGGGGGAACAATGAGCAGTTCTTC	CASTPGRGGNNEQFF
TRBJ2-5	many	TRBD2	TRBV2	TGTGGGACTAGCGGGGGGAATGGGCAGACCCAGTACTTC	CGTSGGNGQTQYF
TRBJ2-2	.	.	TRBV7-9	TGTGCCAGCAGCCCGGCACCAGGCAGGGTGTTTTCCGGGGAGCTGTTTTTT	CASSPAPGRVFSGELFF
TRBJ1-1	many	.	TRBV5-1	TGCGCCAGCAGCCCCCGTGGCAGGACGAACACTGAAGCTTTCTTT	CASSPRGRTNTEAFF
TRBJ1-4	few	.	TRBV20-1	TGCAGTGCCCTGAGCAGGGCAGGGACTAATGAAAAACTGTTTTTT	CSALSRAGTNEKLFF
TRBJ1-6	.	.	TRBV28	TGTGCCAGCAGTTTATGGGGAAGCTCCTATAATTCACCCCTCCACTTT	CASSLWGSSYNSPLHF
TRBJ1-1	few	.	TRBV7-9	TGTGCCAGCAGCTCCCCCCTGGCGAGGTCCTACGCGGGAGCTTTCTTT	CASSSPLARSYAGAFF
TRBJ1-1	many	.	TRBV28	TGTGCCAGCAGTCAGCTGGCTGGGACGGACACTGAAGCTTTCTTT	CASSQLAGTDTEAFF
TRBJ1-2	many	.	TRBV6-5	TGTGCCAGCAGTTACTCTGGGGGGGACTATGGCTACACCTTC	CASSYSGGDYGYTF
TRBJ2-5	.	.	TRBV30	TGTGCCTGGAGACCGCGCCGGGAGACCCAGTACTTC	CAWRPRRETQYF
TRBJ2-5	few	TRBD1	TRBV20-1	TGCAGTGCTAGAGGCGGGACAGGGTCGAAGACCCAGTACTTC	CSARGGTGSKTQYF
TRBJ1-4	.	.	TRBV27	TGTGCCAGCTCGTTCTCGCGAGGGGGGACTAATGAAAAACTGTTTTTT	CASSFSRGGTNEKLFF
TRBJ1-2	few	.	TRBV6-1	TGTGCCAGTGCCAAGGACAGCTACCCCTTTAAGGGCTACACCTTC	CASAKDSYPFKGYTF